This entry is about one T cell receptor beta chain. Sequencing was performed with immunoSEQ multiplex PCR; in TCRdb, only in-frame clones are kept and a portion is missing. The table has hundreds of thousands of clones, roughly 90% seen once; the top ten hold about 1%. Trimming removed 0 bases from V and 7 bases from J; junction bases left unmatched: 6. The CDR3 consists of 16 residues. The germline V gene encodes CDR1 MNHEY and CDR2 SVGEGT. This specimen belongs to a study of blood T cell repertoires in COVID-19. The sequence was collected from a woman aged 25 to 39 who had recovered from COVID-19. The sample was PBMCs or T cells enriched from blood (not recorded which). This rearrangement joins TRBV6-2 or TRBV6-3 to TRBJ2-2; TRBD1 aligns across 9 bases. In nucleotides, the CDR3 is TGTGCCAGCAGTTACTCAATACAGGGGGCAAGCGGGGAGCTGTTTTTT. Residues: CASSYSIQGASGELFF.